The TCR beta chain under discussion was sequenced for a study of radiation and T cells in renal cell carcinoma. Stated time point: baseline pretreatment blood. Described treatment: 15 Gy SBRT to primary tumor, nephrectomy 4 weeks later. Clear cell pathology was present in this patient's renal cell carcinoma. CDR3 size: 16 residues. Germline lookup yields CDR1 SGHTA and CDR2 FQGNSA. V was shortened by 5 bases and J by 2 bases, with 16 bases between the two germline ends. For this clone: Its antigen is not known.

Findings and caveats of the study: Baseline intratumoral clonotype presence is unknown without pretreatment biopsies.

The table came from immunoSEQ multiplex PCR; TCRdb's copy has only in-frame clones and leaves some out. The table includes 150,000 or so clones, about 88% detected once. The chain is built from TRBV7-2 and TRBJ1-3; no reliable D call. The receptor was derived from a woman in her 70s with renal cell carcinoma. This specimen was blood, taken from a patient whose treatment included radiotherapy and nephrectomy. CDR3 coding DNA: TGTGCCAGCAGCCCCCTAGCGAGCAATCCTGGAAACACCATATATTTT. It specifies CASSPLASNPGNTIYF.